The present entry profiles one T cell receptor beta chain with its context. These data originate in a study of cytomegalovirus exposure and HLA in healthy donors. PCR involved 60 Vbeta and 13 Jbeta primers. Some clones are missing from TCRdb's copy, which holds only in-frame ones; the method was immunoSEQ multiplex PCR. Of 150,000 to 200,000 clones in the sample, approximately 81% were seen once. The sequence derives from a man between 18 and 29 years old in good health and CMV-seronegative. Source material: PBMCs.

In DNA, the CDR3 is TGTGCCACCAGGGGTGACAGGGAGCCGTCCGGGGCCAACGTCCTGACTTTC. Its protein product is CATRGDREPSGANVLTF. The J gene is TRBJ2-6, the V gene TRBV15; 7 nucleotides match TRBD1. Germline V gene sequence: CDR1 LNHNV, CDR2 YYDKDF (reference sequence). Trimming took 6 bases from V and 4 from J; bases not matched to a gene: 12. CDR3 size: 17 residues.